This TCR beta chain came from a study of identical twins. Deletions cut 0 bases from V and 7 bases from J, with 15 bases between. The CDR3 loop spans 15 amino acids. Looked up from germline, CDR1 is MNHEY and CDR2 is SVGAGI. A universal primer site was incorporated via template switching, and the cDNA contained unique molecular identifiers. TCRdb analysed the 5' RACE reads with MiXCR anew, one entry per CDR3 protein. The table lists about 1.7 million distinct CDR3 sequences, less than 35% of them singletons. This clonotype was found a few times. The antigen is unknown. Study-wide points: Memory repertoires lacked the insertion deficit that abundant cord blood beta clonotypes showed. Conclusions came from cross-sectional statistical analysis, not from following the same donors.

The sample consisted of cord blood. The chain is built from TRBV6-5 and TRBJ1-2; tentatively, D is TRBD1 (6 bases). This sequence originates from a newborn girl in good health. CDR3 sequence: CASSYSLGGGGGYTF. DNA for the CDR3: TGTGCCAGCAGTTACTCCCTCGGGGGGGGCGGTGGCTACACCTTC.